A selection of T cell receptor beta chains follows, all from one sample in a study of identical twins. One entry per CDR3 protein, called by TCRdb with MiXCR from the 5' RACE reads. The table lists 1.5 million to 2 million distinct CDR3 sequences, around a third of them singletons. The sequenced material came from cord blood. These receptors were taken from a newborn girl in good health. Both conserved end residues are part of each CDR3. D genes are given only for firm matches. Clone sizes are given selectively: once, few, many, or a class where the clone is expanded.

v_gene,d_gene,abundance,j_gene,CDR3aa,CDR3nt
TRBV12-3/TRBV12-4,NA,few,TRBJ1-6,CASSPSRGGLNNSPLHF,TGTGCCAGCAGCCCTTCCCGTGGGGGGCTTAATAATTCACCCCTCCACTTT
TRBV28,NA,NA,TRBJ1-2,CASSTGAFYGYTF,TGTGCCAGCAGTACCGGGGCCTTTTATGGCTACACCTTC
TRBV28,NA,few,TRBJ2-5,CASSFVGLQETQYF,TGTGCCAGCAGTTTTGTCGGGTTACAAGAGACCCAGTACTTC
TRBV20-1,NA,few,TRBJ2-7,CSASGDTAYEQYF,TGCAGTGCTAGTGGGGACACAGCCTACGAGCAGTACTTC
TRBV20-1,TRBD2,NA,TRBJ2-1,CSANNPSGRGYNEQFF,TGCAGTGCTAATAACCCTAGCGGGAGGGGGTACAATGAGCAGTTCTTC
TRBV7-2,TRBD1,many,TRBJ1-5,CASSLAGQINQPQHF,TGTGCCAGCAGCTTAGCGGGACAGATTAATCAGCCCCAGCATTTT
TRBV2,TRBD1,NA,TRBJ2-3,CASSDQGASTDTQYF,TGTGCCAGCAGTGATCAGGGGGCTAGCACAGATACGCAGTATTTT
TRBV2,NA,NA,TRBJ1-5,CASSELVGSRTQHF,TGTGCCAGCAGTGAATTAGTCGGGAGCCGCACCCAGCATTTT
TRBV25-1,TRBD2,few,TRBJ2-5,CASSDRGGETQYF,TGTGCCAGCAGTGATCGGGGGGGAGAGACCCAGTACTTC
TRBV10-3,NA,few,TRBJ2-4,CAISGGMGAPDGIQYF,TGTGCCATCAGTGGTGGAATGGGGGCCCCTGATGGCATTCAGTACTTC
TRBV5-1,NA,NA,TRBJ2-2,CASSLGRTGPNTGELFF,TGCGCCAGCAGCTTGGGGCGAACAGGGCCGAACACCGGGGAGCTGTTTTTT
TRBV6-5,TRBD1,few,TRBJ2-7,CASSFLGTGREQYF,TGTGCCAGCAGTTTTCTGGGGACAGGGCGCGAGCAGTACTTC
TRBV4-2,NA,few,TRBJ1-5,CASSTQRSNQPQHF,TGTGCCAGCAGCACTCAGAGGAGCAATCAGCCCCAGCATTTT
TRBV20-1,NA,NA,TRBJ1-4,CSARRGEATNEKLFF,TGCAGTGCTAGAAGGGGAGAGGCAACTAATGAAAAACTGTTTTTT
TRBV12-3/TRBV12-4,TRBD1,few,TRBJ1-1,CASNRQGGGTEAFF,TGTGCCAGCAACCGACAGGGAGGGGGCACTGAAGCTTTCTTT
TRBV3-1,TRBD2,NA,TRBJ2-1,CASRLSGGAKFF,TGTGCCAGCAGACTGAGCGGGGGGGCGAAGTTCTTC
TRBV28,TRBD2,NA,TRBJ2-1,CASSFLAGGFSSEQFF,TGTGCCAGCAGTTTCTTAGCGGGAGGGTTCTCGAGTGAGCAGTTCTTC
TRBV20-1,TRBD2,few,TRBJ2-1,CSARNSGGVGYNEQFF,TGCAGTGCTAGGAACTCTGGGGGGGTCGGCTACAATGAGCAGTTCTTC
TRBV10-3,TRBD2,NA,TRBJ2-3,CAISRTSGRAGTDTQYF,TGTGCCATCAGTCGGACTAGCGGGAGGGCCGGCACAGATACGCAGTATTTT
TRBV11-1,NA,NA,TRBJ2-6,CASLRGSGANALTF,TGTGCCAGCCTAAGGGGATCTGGGGCCAACGCCCTGACTTTC
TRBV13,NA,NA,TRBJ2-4,CASSDTVLAKNIQYF,TGTGCCAGCAGCGACACCGTCCTAGCCAAAAACATTCAGTACTTC
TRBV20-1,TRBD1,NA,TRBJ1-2,CSARGPRGPDNYGYTF,TGCAGTGCTAGAGGACCCAGGGGGCCAGATAACTATGGCTACACCTTC
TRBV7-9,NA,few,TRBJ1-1,CASSLVNRVSEAFF,TGTGCCAGCAGCTTAGTGAACAGGGTCTCTGAAGCTTTCTTT
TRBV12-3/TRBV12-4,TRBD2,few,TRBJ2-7,CASTSSGPSYEQYF,TGTGCCAGCACCTCTAGCGGACCCTCCTACGAGCAGTACTTC
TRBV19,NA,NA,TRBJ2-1,CASSFGGRDPYNEQFF,TGTGCCAGTAGTTTTGGGGGCCGGGACCCCTACAATGAGCAGTTCTTC
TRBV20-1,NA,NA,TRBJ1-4,CSAYRYTDEKLFF,TGCAGTGCTTACAGGTATACGGATGAAAAACTGTTTTTT
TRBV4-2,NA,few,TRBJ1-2,CASSQATGQQIYGYTF,TGTGCCAGCAGCCAAGCAACAGGACAGCAAATCTATGGCTACACCTTC
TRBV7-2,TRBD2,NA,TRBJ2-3,CASSLYLAGGSLYTQYF,TGTGCCAGCAGCTTGTACCTAGCGGGAGGGTCCTTATATACGCAGTATTTT
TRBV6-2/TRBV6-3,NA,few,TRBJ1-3,CASSPSGSGNTIYF,TGTGCCAGCAGCCCCAGCGGCTCTGGAAACACCATATATTTT
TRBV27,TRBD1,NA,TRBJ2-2,CASSFDRGGTGELFF,TGTGCCAGCAGCTTCGACAGGGGGGGCACCGGGGAGCTGTTTTTT
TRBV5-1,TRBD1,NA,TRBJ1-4,CASSPGQAPNEKLFF,TGCGCCAGCAGCCCGGGACAGGCCCCTAATGAAAAACTGTTTTTT
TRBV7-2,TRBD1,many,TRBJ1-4,CASSLRQGSGEKLFF,TGTGCCAGCAGCTTACGACAGGGCTCTGGTGAAAAACTGTTTTTT
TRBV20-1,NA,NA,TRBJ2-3,CSARGIDRKTGDTQYF,TGCAGTGCTAGAGGAATCGACAGGAAAACAGGAGATACGCAGTATTTT
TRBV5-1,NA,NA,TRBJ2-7,CASSKELARSAYEQYF,TGCGCCAGCAGCAAAGAGCTAGCGCGTTCGGCCTACGAGCAGTACTTC
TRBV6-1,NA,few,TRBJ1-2,CASSEGRGRGRYGYTF,TGTGCCAGCAGTGAAGGTCGCGGCAGGGGACGCTATGGCTACACCTTC
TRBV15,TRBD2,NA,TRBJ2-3,CATSFTGTSGLSTDTQYF,TGTGCCACCAGTTTTACCGGGACTAGCGGGCTTAGCACAGATACGCAGTATTTT
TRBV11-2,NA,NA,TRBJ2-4,CASSLGSGMAKNIQYF,TGTGCCAGCAGCTTAGGTTCAGGGATGGCCAAAAACATTCAGTACTTC
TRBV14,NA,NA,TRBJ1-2,CASSQRNWSRGNYGYTF,TGTGCCAGCAGCCAACGAAATTGGAGCAGAGGGAACTATGGCTACACCTTC